Each of the 10 T cell receptor beta chains below was sequenced from the same sample in a study of beta chain features in type 1 diabetes. The study reverse transcribed the entire isolated RNA, so it sequenced expressed TCRB transcripts. Produced via immunoSEQ multiplex PCR; TCRdb's table is partial and in-frame only. The table records over 500,000 clones, less than 20% of them present only once. Sequencing was performed on naive CD4+ T cells from blood. The receptors stem from a man in his late teens or twenties in good health.

The chain has TRBV9 and TRBJ1-1; the D is unclear. CDR1 is SGDLS and CDR2 is YYNGEE in the germline V gene. The V and J ends lost 2 bases and 1 base respectively, with 9 bases between them. This CDR3 comprises 14 residues. CDR3 amino acids: CASSVRQTNTEAFF. CDR3 bases: TGTGCCAGCAGCGTTCGTCAGACGAACACTGAAGCTTTCTTT.

In its sample, this clone was seen a few times. The chain carries TRBV5-1 and TRBJ1-4, with TRBD1 matching 8 bases. The length of the CDR3 is 15 residues. The germline gives CDR1 SGHRS, CDR2 YFSETQ. J was trimmed by 6 bases and V by 4 bases; bases with no gene match: 8. CDR3 amino acids: CASSPFRGPDEKLFF. In DNA, the CDR3 is TGCGCCAGCAGCCCCTTCAGGGGGCCGGATGAAAAACTGTTTTTT.

The chain links TRBV4-2 to TRBJ1-2; TRBD1 agrees at 12 bases. Germline assignment: CDR1 LGHNA and CDR2 YNFKEQ. CDR3 length equals 18 residues. The J segment lost 5 bases and the V segment lost 4 bases, leaving 14 bases of the junction unmatched. CDR3 region: CASSPVPGQGATMYGYTF. The CDR3 nucleotides are TGTGCCAGCAGCCCCGTCCCGGGACAGGGGGCGACTATGTATGGCTACACCTTC.

This clone has more than one count but fewer than ten. V is TRBV18 and J is TRBJ1-1; D perhaps matches TRBD1 (5 bases). CDR1 is KGHSH, CDR2 LQKENI, per germline. There are 13 residues in the CDR3. V lost 8 bases and J lost 2, with 12 bases in between. Here the CDR3 DNA reads TGTGCCAGCGAGAGCGGGGGAAACACTGAAGCTTTCTTT. Translation: CASESGGNTEAFF. The variable domain in full, completed from reference TRBV18 and TRBJ1-1, reads NAGVMQNPRHLVRRRGQEARLRCSPMKGHSHVYWYRQLPEEGLKFMVYLQKENIIDESGMPKERFSAEFPKEGPSILRIQQVVRGDSAAYFCASESGGNTEAFFGQGTRLTVV.

The genes are TRBV7-9 and TRBJ2-4; 10 nucleotides line up with TRBD1. The CDR3 is 16 residues long. After removal of 6 bases from V and 1 base from J, the junction contained 6 bases not matched to a gene. Per the germline V gene, CDR1 is SEHNR and CDR2 is FQNEAQ (reference sequence). The CDR3 DNA reads TGTGCCAGCAGTGGTCGGGACAGGGGTGCCAAAAACATTCAGTACTTC. Translating gives CASSGRDRGAKNIQYF.

The sample holds a few counts of this clone. The rearrangement uses TRBV29-1 and TRBJ2-7, with a possible D match to TRBD1 (6 bases). Germline-derived CDR1 and CDR2 are SQVTM and ANQGSEA. The CDR3 contains 11 residues. V dropped 6 bases and J dropped 3 bases, with 9 bases sitting between them. The CDR3 DNA is TGCAGCGTGGGGGACAACTACGAGCAGTACTTC. This codes for CSVGDNYEQYF.

This clone has more than one count but fewer than ten. The J gene is TRBJ2-1, the V gene TRBV11-2, with 7 bases identical to TRBD2. V lost 6 bases, J lost 8 bases, and 4 bases stayed unmatched. The CDR3 runs to 12 residues. In germline, CDR1 is SGHAT, CDR2 FQNNGV. The CDR3, as DNA: TGTGCCAGCAGGCCTGCGGGGGATGAGCAGTTCTTC. Protein product: CASRPAGDEQFF. Full variable domain (rest looked up from reference TRBV11-2 and TRBJ2-1): EAGVAQSPRYKIIEKRQSVAFWCNPISGHATLYWYQQILGQGPKLLIQFQNNGVVDDSQLPKDRFSAERLKGVDSTLKIQPAKLEDSAVYLCASRPAGDEQFFGPGTRLTVL.

The sample holds a few counts of this clone. The chain joins TRBV30 to TRBJ2-1; a possible D gene is TRBD1 (6 bases). This CDR3 is built from 13 residues. The germline V gene has CDR1 GTSNPN and CDR2 SVGIG (reference sequence). Trimming stripped 6 bases from V and 7 bases from J, with 16 bases between. The CDR3 here is CACLLTGKNEQFF. The CDR3 DNA is TGTGCCTGTCTTCTTACAGGGAAGAATGAGCAGTTCTTC.

The sample holds one count of this clone. The chain carries TRBV4-1 and TRBJ1-3; D might be TRBD1 (6 bases). This CDR3 region has 17 residues. Trimming cost V 4 bases and J 0 bases, with 16 bases left between them. CDR1 is MGHRA and CDR2 is YSYEKL in the germline V gene. CDR3 sequence (DNA): TGCGCCAGCAGCCTCCCGGGACAAGGGGTCTCTGGAAACACCATATATTTT. This gives the protein CASSLPGQGVSGNTIYF.

This clone was observed a few times. This chain links TRBV15 with TRBJ2-7; 7 nucleotides match TRBD2. Unmatched junction bases numbered 7, after V lost 0 bases and J lost 2 bases. Per germline, CDR1 LNHNV and CDR2 YYDKDF (reference sequence). The CDR3 totals 16 residues. The CDR3 nucleotides are TGTGCCACCAGCAGAGAAGGGGCGGGGGTGACCTACGAGCAGTACTTC. Translated: CATSREGAGVTYEQYF.